The subject of this entry is one T cell receptor (beta chain). No antigen is known for it. Data came from immunoSEQ multiplex PCR; TCRdb stores just in-frame clones and leaves some out. The sample holds about 190,000 clones; 90% to 95% are singletons and the top ten take 9.2%. Germline CDR1 reads MDHEN; CDR2 reads SYDVKM. The V and J ends lost 7 bases and 0 bases respectively, with 15 bases between them. The CDR3 is made up of 15 amino acids. These data belong to a study of T cell responses to AZD1222 COVID-19 vaccine. Findings and limits, study-wide: Regions 160-218 and 743-854 dominated among vaccine-associated CD4 TCRs spanning spike.

This sample comprised peripheral blood, obtained on day 0 of AZD1222 vaccination. This receptor was obtained from an adult in good health. The V gene is TRBV28, the J gene TRBJ1-1, with a tentative D call TRBD1 (5 bases). CDR3 in DNA: TGTGCCAGCAATCTTGGGGGGGGGATGAACACTGAAGCTTTCTTT. This sequence encodes CASNLGGGMNTEAFF.